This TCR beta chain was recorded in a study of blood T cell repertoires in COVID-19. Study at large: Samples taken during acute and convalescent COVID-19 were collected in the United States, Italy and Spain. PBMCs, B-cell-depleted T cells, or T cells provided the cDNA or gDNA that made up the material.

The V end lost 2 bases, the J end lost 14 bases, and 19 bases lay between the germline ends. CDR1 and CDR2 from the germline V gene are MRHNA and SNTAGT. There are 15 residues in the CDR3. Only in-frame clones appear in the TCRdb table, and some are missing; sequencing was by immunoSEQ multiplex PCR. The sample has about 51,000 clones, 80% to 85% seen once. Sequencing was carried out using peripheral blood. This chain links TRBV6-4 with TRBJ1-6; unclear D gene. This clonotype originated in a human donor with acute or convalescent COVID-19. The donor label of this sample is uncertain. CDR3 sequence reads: CASSDHPLLGEALHF. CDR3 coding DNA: TGTGCCAGCAGTGACCATCCCCTGCTCGGTGAGGCCCTCCACTTT.